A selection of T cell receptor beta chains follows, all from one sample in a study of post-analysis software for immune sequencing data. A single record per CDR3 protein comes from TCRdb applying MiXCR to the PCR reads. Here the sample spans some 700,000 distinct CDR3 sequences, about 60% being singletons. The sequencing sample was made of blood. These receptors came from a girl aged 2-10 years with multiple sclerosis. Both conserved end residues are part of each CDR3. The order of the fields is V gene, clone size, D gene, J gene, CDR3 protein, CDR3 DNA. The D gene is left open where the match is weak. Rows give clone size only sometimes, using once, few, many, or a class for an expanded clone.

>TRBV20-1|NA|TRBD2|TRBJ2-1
CSASPLAGVSYEQFF
TGCAGTGCTAGTCCACTAGCGGGGGTTTCGTATGAGCAGTTCTTC
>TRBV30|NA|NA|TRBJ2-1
CAWSDSYNEQFF
TGTGCCTGGAGTGACTCCTACAATGAGCAGTTCTTC
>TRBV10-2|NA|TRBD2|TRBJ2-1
CASLTSGRVNEQFF
TGCGCCAGTCTGACTAGCGGGAGGGTGAATGAGCAGTTCTTC
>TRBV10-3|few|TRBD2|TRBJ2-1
CAISERVRLAAYNEQFF
TGTGCCATCAGTGAGAGGGTGCGGCTAGCGGCATACAATGAGCAGTTCTTC
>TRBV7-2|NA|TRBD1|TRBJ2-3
CASSLVTGGTDTQYF
TGTGCCAGCAGCTTAGTGACAGGGGGCACAGATACGCAGTATTTT
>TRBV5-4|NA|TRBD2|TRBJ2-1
CASSLGSGGNEQFF
TGTGCCAGCAGCTTGGGGAGCGGGGGCAATGAGCAGTTCTTC
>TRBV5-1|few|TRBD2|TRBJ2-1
CASRGYGGSRNTYNEQFF
TGCGCCAGCAGAGGGTATGGCGGGAGCCGCAATACCTACAATGAGCAGTTCTTC
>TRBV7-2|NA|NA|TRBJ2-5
CASSPRRGTQYF
TGTGCCAGCAGCCCCCGTCGAGGGACCCAGTACTTC
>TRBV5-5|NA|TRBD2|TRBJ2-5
CASSPAPVGLAGAQYF
TGTGCCAGCAGCCCGGCCCCGGTAGGATTAGCGGGAGCTCAGTACTTC
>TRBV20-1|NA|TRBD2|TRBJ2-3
CSASPLGGGGDTQYF
TGCAGTGCTAGCCCATTGGGCGGGGGAGGGGATACGCAGTATTTT
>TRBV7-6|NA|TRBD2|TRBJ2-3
CASSPLREGLTDTQYF
TGTGCCAGCAGCCCTTTGCGGGAGGGCCTGACAGATACGCAGTATTTT
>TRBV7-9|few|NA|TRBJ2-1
CASSFGAYEQFF
TGTGCCAGCAGCTTTGGAGCATATGAGCAGTTCTTC
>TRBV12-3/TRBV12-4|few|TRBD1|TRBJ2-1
CASKGQGPPYKYNEQFF
TGTGCCAGCAAAGGACAGGGACCACCTTACAAATACAATGAGCAGTTCTTC
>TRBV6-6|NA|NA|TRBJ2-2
CASSYVMAGELFF
TGTGCCAGCAGTTACGTAATGGCCGGGGAGCTGTTTTTT
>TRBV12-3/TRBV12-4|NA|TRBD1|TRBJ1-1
CASSTGGSTGAFF
TGTGCCAGCAGCACAGGGGGGAGTACTGGAGCTTTCTTT
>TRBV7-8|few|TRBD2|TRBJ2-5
CASSSRLAGAGETQYF
TGTGCCAGCAGCTCCCGACTAGCGGGAGCGGGAGAGACCCAGTACTTC
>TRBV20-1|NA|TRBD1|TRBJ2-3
CSAREDRGKGDTQYF
TGCAGTGCTAGAGAAGACAGGGGAAAGGGAGATACGCAGTATTTT
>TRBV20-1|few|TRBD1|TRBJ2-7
CSATGARTGVYEQYF
TGCAGTGCTACGGGGGCTCGGACAGGGGTTTACGAGCAGTACTTC
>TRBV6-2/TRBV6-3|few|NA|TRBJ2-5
CASGEQKETQYF
TGTGCCAGCGGGGAACAGAAAGAGACCCAGTACTTC
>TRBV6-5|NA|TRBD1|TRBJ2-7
CASSSAGTGVEQYF
TGTGCCAGCAGTTCGGCCGGGACAGGGGTCGAGCAGTACTTC
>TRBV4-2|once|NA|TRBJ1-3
CASSQDPSRVSGNTIYF
TGTGCCAGCAGCCAGGACCCATCCAGGGTATCTGGAAACACCATATATTTT